The 11 T cell receptor beta chains presented below share a single source sample, sequenced in a study of CD8 T cells in Susac syndrome. A quantity of roughly 0.5 to 1 ug RNA underwent reverse transcription using random hexamers. TCRdb recomputed calls from the immunoSEQ multiplex PCR reads with MiXCR, one row per CDR3 protein. The sample holds some 450,000 distinct CDR3 sequences, around 83% seen once. The sequenced material came from CD8+ T cells from PBMCs. Receptors were obtained from a human donor with multiple sclerosis.

The gene calls are TRBV9 and TRBJ2-3; 13 nucleotides match TRBD2. There are 16 residues in the CDR3. In germline, CDR1 is SGDLS, CDR2 YYNGEE. Trimming removed 3 bases from V and 2 bases from J; junction bases left unmatched: 3. The CDR3 region has the DNA TGTGCCAGCAGCGCCGGACTAGCGGGGGCCACAGATACGCAGTATTTT. Translated, it gives CASSAGLAGATDTQYF.

The genes are TRBV5-5 and TRBJ2-5; 10 bases line up with TRBD1. Looked up from germline, CDR1 is SGHKS and CDR2 is YYEKEE (reference sequence). This CDR3 is 16 amino acids long. V shed 2 bases and J 1 base; nucleotides not matched to a gene: 5. CDR3 in amino acids: CASSFGDRGGQETQYF. CDR3 bases: TGTGCCAGCAGCTTCGGGGACAGGGGAGGCCAAGAGACCCAGTACTTC.

The chain couples TRBV4-1 to TRBJ2-7; D gene unclear. The CDR3 loop spans 13 amino acids. Germline loops: CDR1 MGHRA, CDR2 YSYEKL. V shed 2 bases and J shed 4 bases, with 9 bases lying between them. The CDR3 coding sequence is TGCGCCAGCAGCCAATGGAAGGAATACGAGCAGTACTTC. This sequence encodes CASSQWKEYEQYF.

The chain uses TRBV7-9 and TRBJ2-3, with D unresolved. The CDR3 extends over 16 amino acids. Germline CDR1 reads SEHNR; CDR2 reads FQNEAQ (reference sequence). V lost 5 bases to trimming and J lost 4 bases, with 19 bases between them. CDR3 DNA sequence: TGTGCCAGCAGCCCCCTCGAGTGGTACATAGCAGATACGCAGTATTTT. It encodes CASSPLEWYIADTQYF.

This rearrangement joins TRBV5-6 to TRBJ1-4, with a tentative D call TRBD1 (6 bases). Between the trimmed V and J ends, which lost 3 bases and 5 bases, there was a span of 17 bases. CDR3 length equals 16 residues. Germline CDR1 and CDR2: SGHDT and YYEEEE. CDR3 region: CASSSGPGRGNEKLFF. The CDR3 nucleotides are TGTGCCAGCAGCTCTGGCCCAGGGAGGGGGAATGAAAAACTGTTTTTT.

V gene TRBV5-1 combines with J gene TRBJ2-1; D not certain. V shed 9 bases and J shed 1 base, with 17 bases lying between them. The CDR3 loop spans 15 amino acids. From germline, CDR1 is SGHRS and CDR2 YFSETQ. The CDR3 is CATKETAGSYNEQFF. The CDR3 region has the DNA TGCGCCACCAAGGAAACGGCTGGGTCCTACAATGAGCAGTTCTTC.

The chain combines TRBV19 with TRBJ2-1, with TRBD1 as a possible D gene (6 bases). V was pared by 3 bases and J by 2 bases, with 8 bases between. The CDR3 spans 14 residues. Germline CDR1 LNHDA, CDR2 SQIVND (reference sequence). CDR3 loop: CASSIGDTYNEQFF. CDR3 bases: TGTGCCAGTAGTATCGGGGACACCTACAATGAGCAGTTCTTC. The full variable domain, its missing parts supplied by reference TRBV19 and TRBJ2-1, is DGGITQSPKYLFRKEGQNVTLSCEQNLNHDAMYWYRQDPGQGLRLIYYSQIVNDFQKGDIAEGYSVSREKKESFPLTVTSAQKNPTAFYLCASSIGDTYNEQFFGPGTRLTVL.

Only one count was recorded for this clonotype. V is TRBV11-2 and J is TRBJ2-3, with TRBD2 matching 8 bases. CDR1 is SGHAT, CDR2 FQNNGV, per germline. This CDR3 contains 15 residues. The junction had 5 bases not matched to a gene; V was cut back by 6 bases and J by 0 bases. The CDR3 region is CASRPLAGSTDTQYF. CDR3 nucleotides: TGTGCCAGCAGACCGCTAGCGGGTAGCACAGATACGCAGTATTTT.

This clonotype appeared a few times. The chain couples TRBV19 to TRBJ1-3; tentative D call: TRBD1 (6 bases). This CDR3 region has 15 residues. The germline CDR1 and CDR2 sequences are LNHDA and SQIVND (reference sequence). Trimming took 6 bases from V and 0 from J, leaving 12 bases between them. This CDR3 is CASSPGQFSGNTIYF. CDR3 coding DNA: TGTGCCAGTAGCCCGGGACAATTCTCTGGAAACACCATATATTTT.

The rearrangement joins TRBV6-1 to TRBJ1-5; D unresolved. The ends were cut back, 8 bases at V and 2 bases at J, with 19 bases in the middle. Germline V gene sequence: CDR1 MNHNS, CDR2 SASEGT. This CDR3 is 16 amino acids long. The CDR3 DNA reads TGTGCCAGCGCTCTATGGGCTTCCGGGGGCAATCAGCCCCAGCATTTT. Translation gives CASALWASGGNQPQHF.

The CDR3 DNA is TGCGCCAGCAGCCAAATCCGGGACAACGACGAGCAGTACTTC. This encodes CASSQIRDNDEQYF. The chain combines TRBV4-1 with TRBJ2-7, with D possibly matching TRBD1 (6 bases). The V gene lost 2 bases and the J gene lost 5 bases, with 13 bases spanning the gap. The CDR3 spans 14 residues. Looked up from germline, CDR1 is MGHRA and CDR2 is YSYEKL.